This T cell receptor (beta chain) was obtained from a study of cytomegalovirus exposure and HLA in healthy donors. With respect to this clone: Its specificity is not known.

General study findings and limits: Some V segments, including TRBV6-2 and TRBV6-3, were excluded as indistinguishable. DRB1 had the most TCR associations and HLA-C the fewest, a later analysis found, with rates varying by HLA locus.

Germline values: CDR1 WSHSY, CDR2 SAAADI. J gave up 2 bases and V 7 bases, and 10 bases lay outside the gene matches. The CDR3 has 15 amino acids. Both 60 Vbeta primers and 13 Jbeta primers went into the PCR. TCRdb keeps only in-frame clones here, not all; method: immunoSEQ multiplex PCR. This table has fewer than 350,000 clones, roughly 89% appearing once. The gene calls are TRBV10-2 and TRBJ1-2; 7 positions match TRBD1. The TCR was taken from a woman between 18 and 30 years old in good health and CMV-seronegative. Specimen: PBMCs. The CDR3 bases are TGCGCCAGCACCGCATCCGGGACAGAAAACTATGGCTACACCTTC. Amino acid sequence: CASTASGTENYGYTF.